This is a list of T cell receptor beta chains from one sample in a study of graft-versus-host responses after intestinal transplantation. The method was immunoSEQ multiplex PCR; TCRdb's version includes in-frame clones alone and lacks a portion of them. In the table there are more than 80,000 clones, around 90% of which are singletons. Their antigens remain unidentified. Material: unstimulated CD4+ T cells sorted from spleen or lymph node cells, obtained before intestinal transplant. These TCRs come from a human donor who received an intestinal transplant. Each CDR3 is given with its conserved first and last residue. The D gene is left open where the match is weak. Rows give clone size only sometimes, using once, few, many, or a class for an expanded clone.

v_gene,j_gene,abundance,d_gene,CDR3aa,CDR3nt
TRBV11-2,TRBJ2-7,NA,TRBD2,CASSLVGTSGMVEQYF,TGTGCCAGCAGCTTAGTAGGGACTAGCGGGATGGTCGAGCAGTACTTC
TRBV6-5,TRBJ1-1,NA,NA,CASSYRTVAVAEAFF,TGTGCCAGCAGTTACAGGACAGTCGCGGTTGCTGAAGCTTTCTTT
TRBV6-5,TRBJ2-1,NA,TRBD1,CASSKGQIPYNEQFF,TGTGCCAGCAGTAAGGGACAGATCCCCTACAATGAGCAGTTCTTC
TRBV29-1,TRBJ1-2,NA,NA,CSAEGGIGYTF,TGCAGCGCTGAGGGGGGAATTGGCTACACCTTC
TRBV5-1,TRBJ1-1,NA,TRBD1,CASSAGQGGTKAFF,TGCGCCAGCAGCGCGGGACAGGGCGGCACTAAAGCTTTCTTT
TRBV27,TRBJ2-7,NA,TRBD1,CASSLFPWTGRSEQYF,TGTGCCAGCAGTTTATTCCCTTGGACAGGGAGAAGCGAGCAGTACTTC
TRBV11-2,TRBJ1-2,NA,NA,CASSFFSGQPNYGYTF,TGTGCCAGCAGCTTTTTCTCGGGACAACCTAACTATGGCTACACCTTC
TRBV19,TRBJ2-7,once,TRBD2,CASSIGTSGYEQYF,TGTGCCAGTAGTATCGGGACTAGCGGCTACGAGCAGTACTTC
TRBV27,TRBJ2-2,NA,NA,CASKSGGNTGELFF,TGTGCCAGCAAGTCCGGGGGGAACACCGGGGAGCTGTTTTTT
TRBV2,TRBJ2-1,NA,NA,CASTRSAGEQFF,TGTGCCAGCACCAGGTCGGCGGGTGAGCAGTTCTTC
TRBV5-4,TRBJ2-2,NA,NA,CASSFGQHTGELFF,TGTGCCAGCAGCTTTGGGCAGCACACCGGGGAGCTGTTTTTT
TRBV6-1,TRBJ1-2,few,NA,CASVQGGRYGYTF,TGTGCCAGCGTCCAGGGAGGCAGGTATGGCTACACCTTC
TRBV5-1,TRBJ1-1,NA,TRBD1,CASSLGTVNTEAFF,TGCGCCAGCAGCCTCGGGACAGTGAACACTGAAGCTTTCTTT
TRBV6-5,TRBJ1-1,NA,NA,CASSYSRGNTEAFF,TGTGCCAGCAGTTACTCACGGGGGAACACTGAAGCTTTCTTT
TRBV5-1,TRBJ1-1,NA,TRBD1,CASSLQGSVTEAFF,TGCGCCAGCAGCCTACAGGGGTCGGTCACTGAAGCTTTCTTT
TRBV6-1,TRBJ2-7,NA,TRBD1,CASNLGQLSYEQYF,TGTGCCAGCAATTTGGGACAGCTCTCCTACGAGCAGTACTTC
TRBV14,TRBJ2-2,NA,TRBD2,CASSRRTSGNTGELFF,TGTGCCAGCAGCCGACGGACTAGCGGGAACACCGGGGAGCTGTTTTTT
TRBV2,TRBJ1-1,NA,NA,CASSAQGSTEAFF,TGTGCCAGCAGTGCACAGGGAAGCACTGAAGCTTTCTTT
TRBV28,TRBJ2-1,once,TRBD2,CASSFVGLAGEGNEQFF,TGTGCCAGCAGTTTCGTGGGACTAGCGGGAGAGGGGAATGAGCAGTTCTTC